This entry describes one T cell receptor (beta chain). The antigen is undetermined. The data were obtained in a study of memory CD4+ T cells and cytomegalovirus serostatus. About the study: Of the healthy Belgian adults, several were CMV seropositive and about two dozen seronegative.

The sort gate was single viable CD3+CD4+CD8-CD45RO+ cells for memory CD4+ T cells. CMV serostatus came from serum IgG against pp150, pp28, p38, p52. Study-wide results and caveats: The CMV-associated TCR signature appears largely within the CD4+ memory repertoire.

Original processing methods: Out-of-frame sequences were removed, leaving 2 million to 2.5 million distinct TCRbeta sequences. Generated by immunoSEQ multiplex PCR, the TCRdb table keeps only in-frame clones and is missing some. That table is the source of V, J and clone size, and D and trimming were worked out from the DNA. The table shows approximately 52,000 clones, with around 82% occurring only once. Germline CDR1 is SNHLY and CDR2 is FYNNEI. The junction had 2 bases not matched to a gene; V was cut back by 9 bases and J by 6 bases. This CDR3 is built from 12 residues. The clonotype comes from an adult in good health and CMV-seronegative. Sequencing was done on a sample of memory CD4+ T cells from blood. This chain uses TRBV2 with TRBJ1-6, with 7 bases aligning to TRBD1. As DNA, the CDR3 is TGTGCCAGGGGACAGACTAATTCACCCCTCCACTTT. Encoded protein: CARGQTNSPLHF.